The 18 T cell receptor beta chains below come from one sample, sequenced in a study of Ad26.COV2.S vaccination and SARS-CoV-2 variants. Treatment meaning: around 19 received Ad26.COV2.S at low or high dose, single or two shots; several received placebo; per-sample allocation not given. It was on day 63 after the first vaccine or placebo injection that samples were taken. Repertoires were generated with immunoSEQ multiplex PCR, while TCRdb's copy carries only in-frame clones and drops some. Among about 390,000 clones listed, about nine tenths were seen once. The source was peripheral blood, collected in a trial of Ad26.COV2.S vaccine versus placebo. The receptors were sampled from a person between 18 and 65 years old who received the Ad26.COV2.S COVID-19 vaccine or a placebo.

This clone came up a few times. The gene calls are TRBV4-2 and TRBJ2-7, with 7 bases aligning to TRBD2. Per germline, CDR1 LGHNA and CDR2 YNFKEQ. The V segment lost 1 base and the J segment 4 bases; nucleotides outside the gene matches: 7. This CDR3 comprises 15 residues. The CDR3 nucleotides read TGTGCCAGCAGCCAAGTATTGGGAGGGGAGTACGAGCAGTACTTC. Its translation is CASSQVLGGEYEQYF.

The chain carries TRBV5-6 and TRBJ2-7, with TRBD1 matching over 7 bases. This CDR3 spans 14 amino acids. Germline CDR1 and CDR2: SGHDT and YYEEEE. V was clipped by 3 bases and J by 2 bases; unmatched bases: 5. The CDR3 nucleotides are TGTGCCAGCAGCTCTTTAGACAGGGCCTACGAGCAGTACTTC. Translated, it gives CASSSLDRAYEQYF.

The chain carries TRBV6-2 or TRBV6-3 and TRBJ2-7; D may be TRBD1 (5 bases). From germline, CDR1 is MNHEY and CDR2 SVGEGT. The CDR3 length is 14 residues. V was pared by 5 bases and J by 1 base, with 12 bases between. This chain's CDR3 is CASSQGGGSYEQYF. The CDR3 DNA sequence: TGTGCCAGCAGTCAGGGCGGTGGGTCCTACGAGCAGTACTTC.

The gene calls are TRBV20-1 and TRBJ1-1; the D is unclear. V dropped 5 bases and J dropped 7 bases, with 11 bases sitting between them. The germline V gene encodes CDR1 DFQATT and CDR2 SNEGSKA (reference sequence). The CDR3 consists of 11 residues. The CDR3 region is CSAEGAGEAFF. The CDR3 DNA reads TGCAGTGCTGAGGGAGCCGGTGAAGCTTTCTTT.

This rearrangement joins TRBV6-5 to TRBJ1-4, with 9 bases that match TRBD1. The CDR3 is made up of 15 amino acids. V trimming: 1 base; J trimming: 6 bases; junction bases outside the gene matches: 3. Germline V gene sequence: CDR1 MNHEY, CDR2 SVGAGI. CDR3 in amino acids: CASSYLQGADEKLFF. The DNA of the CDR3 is TGTGCCAGCAGTTACTTACAGGGGGCTGATGAAAAACTGTTTTTT.

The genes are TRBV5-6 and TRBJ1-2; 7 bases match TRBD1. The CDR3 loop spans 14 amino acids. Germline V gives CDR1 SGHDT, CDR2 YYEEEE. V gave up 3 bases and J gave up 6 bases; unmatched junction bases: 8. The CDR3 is CASSSGTARHGYTF. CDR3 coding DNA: TGTGCCAGCAGCTCAGGGACAGCCAGGCATGGCTACACCTTC. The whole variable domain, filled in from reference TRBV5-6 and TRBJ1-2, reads DAGVTQSPTHLIKTRGQQVTLRCSPKSGHDTVSWYQQALGQGPQFIFQYYEEEERQRGNFPDRFSGHQFPNYSSELNVNALLLGDSALYLCASSSGTARHGYTFGSGTRLTVV.

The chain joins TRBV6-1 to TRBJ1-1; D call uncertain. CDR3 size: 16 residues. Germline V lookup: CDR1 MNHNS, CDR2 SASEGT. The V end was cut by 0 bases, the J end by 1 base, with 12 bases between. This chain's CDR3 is CASSEALVRENTEAFF. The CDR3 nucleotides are TGTGCCAGCAGTGAAGCGTTGGTCAGAGAGAACACTGAAGCTTTCTTT.

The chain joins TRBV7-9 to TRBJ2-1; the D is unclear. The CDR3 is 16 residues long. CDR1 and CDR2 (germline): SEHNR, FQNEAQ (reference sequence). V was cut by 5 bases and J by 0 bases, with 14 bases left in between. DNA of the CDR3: TGTGCCAGCAGCCCGCCAGGTGGGCTCTCCTACAATGAGCAGTTCTTC. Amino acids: CASSPPGGLSYNEQFF.

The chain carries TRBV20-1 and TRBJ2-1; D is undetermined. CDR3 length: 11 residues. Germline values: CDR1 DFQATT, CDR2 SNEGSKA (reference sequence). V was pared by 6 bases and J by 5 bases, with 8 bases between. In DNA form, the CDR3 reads TGCAGTGCGAGGACGAACAATGAGCAGTTCTTC. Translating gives CSARTNNEQFF.

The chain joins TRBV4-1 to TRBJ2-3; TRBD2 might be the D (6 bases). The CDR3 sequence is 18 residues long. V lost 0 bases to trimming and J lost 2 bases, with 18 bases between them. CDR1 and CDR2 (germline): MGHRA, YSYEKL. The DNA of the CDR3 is TGCGCCAGCAGCCAAGACGACGGGGGAGTAGACCTCACAGATACGCAGTATTTT. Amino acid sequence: CASSQDDGGVDLTDTQYF.

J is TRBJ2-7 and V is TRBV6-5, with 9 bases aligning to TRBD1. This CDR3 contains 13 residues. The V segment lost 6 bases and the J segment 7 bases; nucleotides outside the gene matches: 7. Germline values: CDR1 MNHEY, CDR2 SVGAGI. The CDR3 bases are TGTGCCAGCAGACCTACAGGGGGCAATGAGCAGTACTTC. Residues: CASRPTGGNEQYF.

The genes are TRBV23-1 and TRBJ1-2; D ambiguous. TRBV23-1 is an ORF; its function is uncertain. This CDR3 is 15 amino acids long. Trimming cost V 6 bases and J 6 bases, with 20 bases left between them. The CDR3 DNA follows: TGCGCCAGCAGCCAACCTTTGGGCGGTCCCGATGGCTACACCTTC. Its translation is CASSQPLGGPDGYTF.

Written as DNA, the CDR3 is TGTGCCAGCAGCCACGGGGACTTTTGGGACACTGAAGCTTTCTTT. Residues: CASSHGDFWDTEAFF. J is TRBJ1-1 and V is TRBV14, with a weak D call TRBD1 (5 bases). The CDR3 sequence is 15 residues long. Germline V gives CDR1 SGHDN, CDR2 FVKESK. V shed 3 bases and J shed 3 bases, with 14 bases lying between them.

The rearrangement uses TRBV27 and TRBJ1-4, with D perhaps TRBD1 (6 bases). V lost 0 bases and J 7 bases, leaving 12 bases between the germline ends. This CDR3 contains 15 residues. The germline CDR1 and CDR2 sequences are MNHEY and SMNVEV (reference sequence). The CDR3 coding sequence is TGTGCCAGCAGTTTATCGTCGGGGGGCGGTGAAAAACTGTTTTTT. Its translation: CASSLSSGGGEKLFF.

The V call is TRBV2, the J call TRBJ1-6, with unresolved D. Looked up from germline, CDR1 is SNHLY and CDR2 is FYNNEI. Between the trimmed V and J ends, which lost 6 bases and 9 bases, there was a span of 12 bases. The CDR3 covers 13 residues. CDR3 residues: CASRREPTSPLHF. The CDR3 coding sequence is TGTGCCAGCAGGAGGGAACCCACTTCACCCCTCCACTTT.

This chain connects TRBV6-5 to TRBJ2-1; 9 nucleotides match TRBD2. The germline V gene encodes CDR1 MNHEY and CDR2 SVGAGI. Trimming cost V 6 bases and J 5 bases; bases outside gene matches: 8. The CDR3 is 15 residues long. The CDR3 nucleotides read TGTGCCAGCAGGACCGGGACTAGCAGTAACAATGAGCAGTTCTTC. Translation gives CASRTGTSSNNEQFF.

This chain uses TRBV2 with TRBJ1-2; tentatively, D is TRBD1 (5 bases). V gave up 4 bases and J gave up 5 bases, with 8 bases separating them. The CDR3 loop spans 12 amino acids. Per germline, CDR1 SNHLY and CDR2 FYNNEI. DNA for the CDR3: TGTGCCAGCAGTGGAGGGGAGTATGGCTACACCTTC. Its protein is CASSGGEYGYTF.

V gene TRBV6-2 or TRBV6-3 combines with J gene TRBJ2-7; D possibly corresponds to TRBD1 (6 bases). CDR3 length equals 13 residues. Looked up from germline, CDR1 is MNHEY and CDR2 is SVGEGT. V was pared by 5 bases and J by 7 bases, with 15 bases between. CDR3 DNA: TGTGCCAGCAGTCCGCGTGAGGGGGAGGAGCAGTACTTC. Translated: CASSPREGEEQYF.